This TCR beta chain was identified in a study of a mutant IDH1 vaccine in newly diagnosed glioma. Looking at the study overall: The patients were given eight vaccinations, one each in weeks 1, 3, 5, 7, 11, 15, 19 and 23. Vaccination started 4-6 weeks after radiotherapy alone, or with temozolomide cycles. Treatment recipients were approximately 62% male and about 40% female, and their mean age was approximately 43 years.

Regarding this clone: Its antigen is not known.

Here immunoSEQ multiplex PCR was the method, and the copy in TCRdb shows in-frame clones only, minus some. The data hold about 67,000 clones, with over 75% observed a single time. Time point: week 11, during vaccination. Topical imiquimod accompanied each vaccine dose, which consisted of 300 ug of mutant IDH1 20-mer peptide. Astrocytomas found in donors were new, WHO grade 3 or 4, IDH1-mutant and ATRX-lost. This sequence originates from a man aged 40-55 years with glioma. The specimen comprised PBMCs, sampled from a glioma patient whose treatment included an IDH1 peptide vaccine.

Here the CDR3 DNA reads TGTGCCAGCAGCTCCCCCGGACAGGACTATGGCTACACCTTC. Protein: CASSSPGQDYGYTF. The chain joins TRBV5-5 to TRBJ1-2; TRBD1 matches 7 bases. CDR1 is SGHKS and CDR2 is YYEKEE in the germline V gene (reference sequence). Trimming cost V 3 bases and J 3 bases; bases outside gene matches: 5. This CDR3 is 14 amino acids long.